The T cell receptor (beta chain) under discussion was sequenced for a study of blood T cells in healthy people across ages. The CDR3 has 11 amino acids. Germline CDR1 SGDLS, CDR2 YYNGEE. The V gene lost 7 bases and the J gene lost 10 bases, with 12 bases spanning the gap. A second roughly 6 to 12 cycle PCR used barcoded and J-beta primers. From the 5' RACE reads, TCRdb called clonotypes with MiXCR, one entry per CDR3 protein. The sample holds approximately 1.5 million distinct CDR3 sequences, about 31% seen once. The sequence derives from a woman in her 30s in good health. Sequenced sample: blood. This chain connects TRBV9 to TRBJ2-1; possibly TRBD1 or TRBD2 for D (5 bases each). The CDR3 loop is CASGVWGEQFF. CDR3 nucleotide sequence: TGTGCCAGCGGAGTATGGGGGGAGCAGTTCTTC.